Here is one T cell receptor (beta chain) with its context. The antigen remains unidentified. The record originates from a study of T cell repertoires in cytomegalovirus infection. This CDR3 is built from 14 residues. The germline V gene encodes CDR1 DFQATT and CDR2 SNEGSKA (reference sequence). With 3 bases clipped from V and 5 bases from J, the junction kept 7 bases outside the gene matches. MiXCR was run by TCRdb on the reads, yielding one entry per CDR3 protein. The table has about 360,000 distinct CDR3 sequences, 34% seen once. Sequencing used cultured PBMCs, obtained from culture after CMV antigen stimulation. The chain combines TRBV20-1 with TRBJ2-5; 9 bases match TRBD2. This receptor was identified in a human donor in good health (CMV status not recorded). Some clones in this sample may be carry-over from other donors' samples. The CDR3 coding sequence is TGCAGTGCTAGGCGGGAGGGCCGAGCGGAGACCCAGTACTTC. Protein product: CSARREGRAETQYF.